This TCR beta chain was retrieved from a study of T cells expressing NK-cell markers. Study information: Among eight sequenced donors, seven carried HCMV seropositivity while one was seronegative.

The CDR3 runs 17 residues. Per the germline V gene, CDR1 is MNHNY and CDR2 is SVGAGI (reference sequence). It was by 5'RACE template switching with UMIs that TCR beta cDNA was made. After re-calling the 5' RACE reads, TCRdb lists one entry per CDR3 protein, DNA absent. Its table records about 460,000 distinct CDR3 sequences. Regarding the study as a whole: It is unclear if expanded NKG2C-expressing clones target HCMV antigens. These same clonotypes (in a few donors) also led the CD3+CD56-NKG2C+ fraction.

As to this clonotype: The antigen is not known.

Sequencing was performed on blood T cells: a sorted CD56 or NKG2C T cell subset, CD4+ or CD8+ T cells, or bulk PBMC T cells (not recorded which). The chain has TRBV6-6 and TRBJ2-2; the TCRdb call, TRBD2, lacks DNA for checking. This sequence originates from a woman in her 50s in good health. CDR3 sequence: CASGTMTSGRTAGELFF.